One and the same sample provided the 7 T cell receptor beta chains below, sequenced in a study of blood T cell repertoires in COVID-19. The method was immunoSEQ multiplex PCR; TCRdb's version includes in-frame clones alone and lacks a portion of them. The sample lists more than 75,000 clones; approximately 80% were seen once. The sequencing sample was made of peripheral blood. These receptors were collected from a man aged 55 to 69 with acute or convalescent COVID-19.

The V gene is TRBV3-1 (or the pseudogene TRBV3-2), the J gene TRBJ2-2, with a tentative D call TRBD1 (6 bases). Germline CDR1 is LGHDT and CDR2 is YNNKEL (reference sequence). V shed 10 bases and J shed 5 bases, with 20 bases lying between them. This CDR3 has 15 amino acids. CDR3 DNA: TGTGCCACGGGCGGACCGCCCCAGGGGACCGGGGAGCTGTTTTTT. It yields the protein CATGGPPQGTGELFF.

This chain uses TRBV11-2 with TRBJ2-3; 7 bases align to TRBD2. This CDR3 has 15 amino acids. Germline-derived CDR1 and CDR2 are SGHAT and FQNNGV. V was pared by 4 bases and J by 4 bases, with 8 bases of the junction left unmatched. CDR3 residues: CASSYSGSGADTQYF. CDR3 nucleotides: TGTGCCAGCAGCTATAGCGGGTCTGGGGCAGATACGCAGTATTTT.

This clone was counted once. The rearrangement links TRBV2 to TRBJ1-1; the match to TRBD1 covers 9 bases. V was clipped by 4 bases and J by 4 bases; unmatched bases: 4. Germline CDR1 SNHLY, CDR2 FYNNEI. The CDR3 covers 14 residues. For the CDR3, the DNA is TGTGCCAGCAGTGCCATGGGACAGGGCACTGAAGCTTTCTTT. Translated: CASSAMGQGTEAFF.

In nucleotides, the CDR3 is TGTGCCAGCAGTGGCCCAATCCGCGGTGAAAAACTGTTTTTT. It codes for CASSGPIRGEKLFF. This chain connects TRBV2 to TRBJ1-4; D unclear. The CDR3 loop spans 14 amino acids. Trimming shortened V by 4 bases and J by 7 bases, and 13 bases separated the two germline ends. Germline V gives CDR1 SNHLY, CDR2 FYNNEI.

This chain uses TRBV6-5 with TRBJ2-5; D might be TRBD2 (6 bases). The CDR3 covers 16 residues. Germline CDR1 and CDR2: MNHEY and SVGAGI. Trimming took off 0 bases at V and 1 base at J, with 12 bases between the two ends. CDR3 in amino acids: CASSYSLGLPQETQYF. The DNA for the CDR3 is TGTGCCAGCAGTTACTCGCTGGGACTGCCCCAAGAGACCCAGTACTTC.

The V gene is TRBV19, the J gene TRBJ1-5; 7 positions agree with TRBD1. Looked up from germline, CDR1 is LNHDA and CDR2 is SQIVND (reference sequence). V lost 4 bases to trimming and J lost 0 bases; unmatched junction nucleotides: 9. There are 17 residues in the CDR3. DNA for the CDR3: TGTGCCAGTAGTACCTCGGGACAGTCATATAGCAATCAGCCCCAGCATTTT. Residues: CASSTSGQSYSNQPQHF. The full variable domain, with the rest looked up from reference TRBV19 and TRBJ1-5, is DGGITQSPKYLFRKEGQNVTLSCEQNLNHDAMYWYRQDPGQGLRLIYYSQIVNDFQKGDIAEGYSVSREKKESFPLTVTSAQKNPTAFYLCASSTSGQSYSNQPQHFGDGTRLSIL.

This chain joins TRBV5-5 and TRBJ1-1, with D uncertain. V was shortened by 1 base and J by 1 base, with 8 bases between the two germline ends. Germline CDR1 reads SGHKS; CDR2 reads YYEKEE (reference sequence). The length of the CDR3 is 14 residues. The DNA of the CDR3 is TGTGCCAGCAGCTTGAGCGGAGCGAACACTGAAGCTTTCTTT. It encodes CASSLSGANTEAFF. The entire variable domain, with the rest obtained from reference TRBV5-5 and TRBJ1-1, is as follows: DAGVTQSPTHLIKTRGQQVTLRCSPISGHKSVSWYQQVLGQGPQFIFQYYEKEERGRGNFPDRFSARQFPNYSSELNVNALLLGDSALYLCASSLSGANTEAFFGQGTRLTVV.